The clone carrying this T cell receptor (beta chain) was counted ten times or more. The antigen is unknown. This record comes from a study of T-cell reconstitution after alpha-beta-depleted transplantation in children. General observations from the study: The main origin of T-cell counts and diversity one year after transplant was newly produced T cells. Reportedly, alpha-beta T cells present about two months post-transplant originated from several hundred expanded clones of graft origin. Diversity of TCRbeta at day 60 was high in some patients, arising from surviving recipient T cells and thymic progenitors.

TCRbeta library preparation incorporated unique molecular identifiers. MiXCR was run by TCRdb on the PCR reads, yielding one entry per CDR3 protein. Here the sample spans a few hundred thousand distinct CDR3 sequences, roughly a quarter being singletons. CDR1 and CDR2 (germline): GTSNPN, SVGIG (reference sequence). V was clipped by 4 bases and J by 7 bases, with 1 base between them. The CDR3 covers 9 residues. The source of this sequence is a girl aged 2 to 9 with Fanconi anemia, due to receive a stem cell transplant. The V call is TRBV30, the J call TRBJ2-2, with D unresolved. The material was PBMCs, obtained before TCRalphabeta/CD19-depleted stem cell transplant. This CDR3 is CAWNGELFF. The CDR3 DNA reads as TGTGCCTGGAACGGGGAGCTGTTTTTT.